This TCR beta chain comes out of a study of blood T cell repertoires in COVID-19. Study-level information: The study drew acute and convalescent COVID-19 samples from the United States, Italy and Spain. The analysed material was cDNA or gDNA that came from T cells, B-cell-depleted T cells, or PBMCs.

The authors' processing: It was from reference gene primer amplification that nucleated cell counts were estimated. The data were produced by immunoSEQ multiplex PCR, yet TCRdb's version contains in-frame clones alone and is incomplete. The V and J calls and clone size are taken from that table; D and trimming were inferred from the DNA. The sample holds about 43,000 clones, about 86% seen once. This CDR3 region has 12 residues. Trimming shortened V by 10 bases and J by 4 bases, and 11 bases separated the two germline ends. The source material was peripheral blood. The chain has TRBV12-3 or TRBV12-4 and TRBJ2-1; D gene ambiguous. The sequence was collected from a man between 35 and 55 years old with COVID-19, enrolled during active disease. CDR3 region: CATSSPYNEQFF. The CDR3, as DNA: TGTGCCACCTCGAGCCCATACAATGAGCAGTTCTTC.